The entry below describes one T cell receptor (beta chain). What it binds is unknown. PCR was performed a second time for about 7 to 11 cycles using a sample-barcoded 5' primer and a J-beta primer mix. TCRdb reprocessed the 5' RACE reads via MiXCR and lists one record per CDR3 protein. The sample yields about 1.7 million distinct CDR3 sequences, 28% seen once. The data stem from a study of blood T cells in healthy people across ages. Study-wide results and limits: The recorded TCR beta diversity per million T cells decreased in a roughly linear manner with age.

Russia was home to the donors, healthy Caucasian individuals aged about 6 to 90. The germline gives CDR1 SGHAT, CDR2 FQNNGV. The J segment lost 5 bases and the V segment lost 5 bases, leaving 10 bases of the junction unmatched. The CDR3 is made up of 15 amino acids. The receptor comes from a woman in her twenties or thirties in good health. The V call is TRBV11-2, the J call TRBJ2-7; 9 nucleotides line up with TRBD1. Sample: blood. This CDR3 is CASSITFTGGHEQYF. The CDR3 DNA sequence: TGTGCCAGCAGCATCACCTTTACAGGGGGCCACGAGCAGTACTTC.